This T cell receptor beta chain originates from a study of ipilimumab plus nivolumab after autologous stem cell transplantation. Through week 26, nivolumab 3 mg/kg IV was given weeks 1, 4, 7, 10, then biweekly. Sequencing was performed with immunoSEQ multiplex PCR; in TCRdb, only in-frame clones are kept and a portion is missing. The sample shows approximately 15,000 clones, 70% to 85% of them seen only once. This CDR3 has 17 amino acids. V was clipped by 5 bases and J by 3 bases; unmatched bases: 11. Looked up from germline, CDR1 is LGHNT and CDR2 is FRNRAP. The receptor was isolated from a male donor with diffuse large B-cell lymphoma. The chain is built from TRBV12-5 and TRBJ1-3; 9 bases are a match to TRBD1. The material sequenced was PBMCs, taken in a trial of ipilimumab plus nivolumab as post-transplant consolidation. CDR3 in amino acids: CASGLWLGQGIGNTIYF. CDR3 nucleotides: TGTGCTAGTGGTCTGTGGCTGGGACAGGGAATTGGAAACACCATATATTTT.